This T cell receptor (beta chain) emerged from a study of CD8 T cells in ankylosing spondylitis. Study-wide findings and caveats: Disease-linked clones reportedly concentrated significantly in matched ankylosing spondylitis synovial fluid.

A single record per CDR3 protein comes from TCRdb applying MiXCR to the 5' RACE reads. Of about 130,000 distinct CDR3 sequences detected, roughly 7.3% appear once; the ten largest clones hold 12%. There are many counts of this clonotype. Its antigen is still unknown. Sequenced: blood, either unsorted or a sorted T cell fraction (not recorded which). The TCR comes from a male donor with ankylosing spondylitis or in good health (not recorded which).

The CDR3 reads CAIGGSADTQYF. CDR3 in DNA: TGTGCCATCGGGGGGTCCGCAGATACGCAGTATTTT. The chain employs TRBV10-3 and TRBJ2-3; maybe TRBD2 (6 bases). The V gene's germline CDR1 is ENHRY and CDR2 SYGVKD. Between the trimmed V and J ends, which lost 8 bases and 4 bases, there was a span of 10 bases. This CDR3 region has 12 residues.